A single sample is the source of the 29 T cell receptor beta chains below, sequenced in a study of CD8 T cells in Susac syndrome. Random hexamers were used to reverse transcribe roughly 0.5 to 1 ug of RNA. TCRdb itself ran the immunoSEQ multiplex PCR reads through MiXCR, one entry per CDR3 protein. Among around 80,000 distinct CDR3 sequences listed, approximately 94% were seen once. The specimen sequenced was CD8+ T cells from PBMCs. The receptors come from a human donor with Susac syndrome.

This clonotype was picked up one time. The chain carries TRBV20-1 and TRBJ1-5, with D maybe TRBD1 (6 bases). CDR1 is DFQATT, CDR2 SNEGSKA, per germline (reference sequence). This CDR3 is built from 19 residues. The V end was cut by 2 bases, the J end by 6 bases, with 29 bases between. CDR3 loop: CSARPSPVGQNFGSQPQHF. DNA for the CDR3: TGCAGTGCTAGACCTTCTCCCGTGGGACAAAATTTTGGGAGTCAGCCCCAGCATTTT.

The chain has TRBV9 and TRBJ1-2, with a possible D match to TRBD1 (5 bases). V was shortened by 4 bases and J by 4 bases, with 11 bases between the two germline ends. The length of the CDR3 is 13 residues. From germline, CDR1 is SGDLS and CDR2 YYNGEE. CDR3 bases: TGTGCCAGCAGCACCCGGGACTTCTATGGCTACACCTTC. Translation: CASSTRDFYGYTF. Looking up the rest from reference TRBV9 and TRBJ1-2 gives the full variable domain: DSGVTQTPKHLITATGQRVTLRCSPRSGDLSVYWYQQSLDQGLQFLIQYYNGEERAKGNILERFSAQQFPDLHSELNLSSLELGDSALYFCASSTRDFYGYTFGSGTRLTVV.

This clonotype is a singleton in its sample. This chain links TRBV9 with TRBJ2-7, with 12 bases identical to TRBD1. There are 16 residues in the CDR3. Per germline, CDR1 SGDLS and CDR2 YYNGEE. After removal of 4 bases from V and 7 bases from J, the junction contained 12 bases not matched to a gene. CDR3 in amino acids: CASSPTPGQGASEQYF. CDR3 in DNA: TGTGCCAGCAGCCCTACCCCGGGACAGGGGGCAAGTGAGCAGTACTTC.

The rearrangement joins TRBV7-9 to TRBJ1-2, with TRBD1 matching 8 bases. The CDR3 is 15 residues long. Germline trimming cut 1 base from V and 6 bases from J; bases unmatched to any gene: 7. Germline V gene sequence: CDR1 SEHNR, CDR2 FQNEAQ (reference sequence). The CDR3 spells CASSLGQGTRDGYTF. The CDR3 bases are TGTGCCAGCAGCTTAGGACAGGGGACTCGCGATGGCTACACCTTC.

The V and J genes are TRBV10-2 and TRBJ1-2; tentatively, D is TRBD1 (5 bases). This CDR3 spans 15 amino acids. The germline V and J ends were trimmed by 4 bases and 4 bases, with 16 bases remaining between them. In germline, CDR1 is WSHSY, CDR2 SAAADI. DNA for the CDR3: TGCGCCAGCAGTGTGGAAGGGGTTGTACCCTATGGCTACACCTTC. It specifies CASSVEGVVPYGYTF.

The rearrangement uses TRBV18 and TRBJ1-5; D is unclear. The V end was cut by 1 base, the J end by 2 bases, with 3 bases between. The CDR3 length is 13 residues. Germline V gene lookup returns CDR1 KGHSH and CDR2 LQKENI. CDR3 coding DNA: TGTGCCAGCTCACCACGAGGCAATCAGCCCCAGCATTTT. It translates to CASSPRGNQPQHF.

The chain is built from TRBV14 and TRBJ2-3; D is undetermined. V dropped 5 bases and J dropped 0 bases, with 15 bases sitting between them. CDR3 size: 16 residues. The germline V gene encodes CDR1 SGHDN and CDR2 FVKESK. CDR3 in DNA: TGTGCCAGCAGCGCACGGGCCTTTACTAGCACAGATACGCAGTATTTT. It translates to CASSARAFTSTDTQYF.

The chain joins TRBV2 to TRBJ2-3; possible D gene TRBD1, 5 bases. V lost 4 bases and J 6 bases, leaving 11 bases between the germline ends. There are 13 residues in the CDR3. Germline values: CDR1 SNHLY, CDR2 FYNNEI. DNA of the CDR3: TGTGCCAGCAGTGCCAGGGTAGGCGATACGCAGTATTTT. It codes for CASSARVGDTQYF.

A remark on this clonotype: A junction boundary mismatches the germline segment, possibly from a read error. The chain is built from TRBV11-2 and TRBJ2-7; maybe TRBD2 (7 bases). There are 15 residues in the CDR3. Germline CDR1 reads SGHAT; CDR2 reads FQNNGV. DNA for the CDR3: TGTGCCAGCAGTTATCCATTCAGGGGAAATGTGGGAGGGGTCTTC. This sequence encodes CASSYPFRGNVGGVF.

J is TRBJ2-1 and V is TRBV27; D remains ambiguous. V shed 6 bases and J shed 3 bases, with 6 bases lying between them. Germline V gene sequence: CDR1 MNHEY, CDR2 SMNVEV (reference sequence). This CDR3 contains 12 residues. The CDR3 sequence is CASSWDYNEQFF. The CDR3 DNA sequence: TGTGCCAGCAGCTGGGACTACAATGAGCAGTTCTTC.

The V and J genes are TRBV20-1 and TRBJ2-1; TRBD2 matches at 9 bases. Germline-derived CDR1 and CDR2 are DFQATT and SNEGSKA (reference sequence). V dropped 3 bases and J dropped 4; count of bases not matched to a gene: 7. The CDR3 is 15 amino acids. CDR3 region: CSAREAGGPYNEQFF. CDR3 DNA sequence: TGCAGTGCTAGGGAGGCGGGGGGGCCGTACAATGAGCAGTTCTTC.

The CDR3 sequence: CASSSGALLTARLGYEQYF. DNA of the CDR3: TGTGCCAGCAGCTCCGGGGCCCTCCTGACGGCGCGATTAGGCTACGAGCAGTACTTC. The rearrangement links TRBV7-9 to TRBJ2-7; either TRBD1 or TRBD2 may supply D (5 bases each). The CDR3 is 19 amino acids. Trimming removed 4 bases at V and 3 bases at J, with 28 bases between. CDR1 is SEHNR, CDR2 FQNEAQ, per germline (reference sequence).

The V call is TRBV2, the J call TRBJ2-6, with TRBD1 as a possible D gene (6 bases). CDR1 is SNHLY and CDR2 is FYNNEI in the germline V gene. The ends were cut back, 10 bases at V and 0 bases at J, with 13 bases in the middle. The CDR3 length is 15 residues. CDR3 sequence reads: CATATGISGANVLTF. The CDR3, as DNA: TGTGCCACCGCCACAGGGATCTCTGGGGCCAACGTCCTGACTTTC.

The gene calls are TRBV20-1 and TRBJ1-1; D is perhaps TRBD1 (5 bases). The germline V and J ends were trimmed by 0 bases and 4 bases, with 18 bases remaining between them. The CDR3 covers 16 residues. Germline CDR1 and CDR2: DFQATT and SNEGSKA (reference sequence). CDR3 sequence reads: CSARDLAVQGGTEAFF. The CDR3 bases are TGCAGTGCTAGAGATCTTGCGGTCCAGGGTGGCACTGAAGCTTTCTTT.

This sequence joins TRBV9 and TRBJ1-2; D unresolved. The CDR3 has 12 amino acids. V was clipped by 6 bases and J by 7 bases, with 13 bases between them. From germline, CDR1 is SGDLS and CDR2 YYNGEE. The CDR3 DNA reads TGTGCCAGCACAGGACGGCCGGGTGGCTACACCTTC. Its translation is CASTGRPGGYTF.

The chain has TRBV9 and TRBJ1-4; TRBD1 might be the D (6 bases). Germline-derived CDR1 and CDR2 are SGDLS and YYNGEE. The CDR3 extends over 14 amino acids. V lost 4 bases, J lost 8 bases, and 15 bases lay in between. The CDR3 loop is CASSPRRGREKLFF. DNA of the CDR3: TGTGCCAGCAGCCCCCGACGGGGGCGGGAAAAACTGTTTTTT. Together with reference TRBV9 and TRBJ1-4, the CDR3 gives the full variable domain: DSGVTQTPKHLITATGQRVTLRCSPRSGDLSVYWYQQSLDQGLQFLIQYYNGEERAKGNILERFSAQQFPDLHSELNLSSLELGDSALYFCASSPRRGREKLFFGSGTQLSVL.

The chain links TRBV7-9 to TRBJ1-1, with 7 nucleotides matching TRBD1. Per the germline V gene, CDR1 is SEHNR and CDR2 is FQNEAQ (reference sequence). V lost 7 bases to trimming and J lost 0 bases; unmatched junction nucleotides: 5. The CDR3 sequence is 14 residues long. The chain's CDR3 is CASTSGGMNTEAFF. DNA for the CDR3: TGTGCCAGCACCTCAGGGGGTATGAACACTGAAGCTTTCTTT.

This clonotype was counted once. This chain links TRBV27 with TRBJ1-2, with 7 bases aligning to TRBD1. The germline gives CDR1 MNHEY, CDR2 SMNVEV (reference sequence). The CDR3 sequence is 13 residues long. V was clipped by 6 bases and J by 5 bases; unmatched bases: 6. The CDR3: CASSKGQIYGYTF. In DNA, the CDR3 is TGTGCCAGCAGCAAGGGACAGATTTATGGCTACACCTTC.

The chain links TRBV9 to TRBJ1-1; D gene uncertain. The V end lost 2 bases, the J end lost 2 bases, and 16 bases lay between the germline ends. CDR1 SGDLS and CDR2 YYNGEE come from the germline V gene. The CDR3 has 16 residues. CDR3 bases: TGTGCCAGCAGCGTTGGTGCGCTAGCCACTAACACTGAAGCTTTCTTT. This sequence encodes CASSVGALATNTEAFF.

The chain joins TRBV7-8 to TRBJ2-4; a weak D match, TRBD1 (6 bases). Germline-derived CDR1 and CDR2 are SGHVS and FQNEAQ. V dropped 6 bases and J dropped 1 base, with 13 bases sitting between them. The CDR3 extends over 15 amino acids. CDR3 nucleotides: TGTGCCAGCAGTTTGACAGGAGAGGCCAAAAACATTCAGTACTTC. Amino acids: CASSLTGEAKNIQYF.

The rearrangement joins TRBV12-3 or TRBV12-4 to TRBJ2-3; the D gene is possibly TRBD1 (5 bases). V lost 3 bases and J lost 0, with 10 bases in between. The CDR3 contains 15 residues. CDR3 DNA: TGTGCCAGCAGTTTCGCGCAGGGTAGCACAGATACGCAGTATTTT. The encoded protein is CASSFAQGSTDTQYF.

The chain links TRBV20-1 to TRBJ1-2, with TRBD1 as a possible D gene (6 bases). Germline loops: CDR1 DFQATT, CDR2 SNEGSKA (reference sequence). Between the trimmed V and J ends, which lost 2 bases and 11 bases, there was a span of 18 bases. The CDR3 totals 13 residues. The CDR3 sequence is CSARHGGAVGYTF. Here the CDR3 DNA reads TGCAGTGCTAGACACGGGGGCGCCGTCGGGTACACCTTC.

V gene TRBV5-4 combines with J gene TRBJ2-5; the D gene is possibly TRBD1 (7 bases). The CDR3 runs to 17 residues. V lost 0 bases, J lost 4 bases, and 19 bases lay in between. Germline values: CDR1 SGHNT, CDR2 YYREEE (reference sequence). The CDR3 coding sequence is TGTGCCAGCAGCTTGGTAGGGGGCGGGGCAAGAGGAGAGACCCAGTACTTC. Its translation is CASSLVGGGARGETQYF.

The chain recombines TRBV10-3 with TRBJ2-1; TRBD2 matches 9 bases. J gave up 2 bases and V 3 bases, and 5 bases lay outside the gene matches. CDR3 length: 16 amino acids. The germline V gene has CDR1 ENHRY and CDR2 SYGVKD. The CDR3 here is CAISDYSGGPYNEQFF. The CDR3 DNA reads TGTGCCATCAGTGACTATAGCGGGGGACCCTACAATGAGCAGTTCTTC.

This chain's CDR3 is CASSLPGRNTEAFF. As DNA, the CDR3 is TGTGCCAGCAGTTTACCAGGGAGGAACACTGAAGCTTTCTTT. The rearrangement joins TRBV12-3 or TRBV12-4 to TRBJ1-1; D is perhaps TRBD1 (5 bases). The CDR3 is 14 residues long. Between the trimmed V and J ends, which lost 2 bases and 1 base, there was a span of 8 bases.

V and J are TRBV5-1 and TRBJ2-5; 8 nucleotides line up with TRBD1. The trim removed 4 bases at V and 5 bases at J, leaving 13 bases unmatched. The CDR3 is made up of 16 amino acids. Germline CDR1 reads SGHRS; CDR2 reads YFSETQ. The CDR3 protein is CASSPLLDRGDETQYF. The CDR3 nucleotides read TGCGCCAGCAGCCCTCTCCTTGACAGGGGAGATGAGACCCAGTACTTC.

The genes are TRBV7-9 and TRBJ2-5; D is undetermined. The germline CDR1 and CDR2 sequences are SEHNR and FQNEAQ (reference sequence). The germline V and J ends were trimmed by 4 bases and 7 bases, with 19 bases remaining between them. CDR3 length: 15 amino acids. The CDR3 DNA sequence: TGTGCCAGCAGCTCAGTAGGGTTGGGTCGTGGGACCCAGTACTTC. It is translated as CASSSVGLGRGTQYF.

This chain connects TRBV28 to TRBJ1-6, with TRBD1 matching 8 bases. The V gene end was trimmed by 6 bases and the J gene end by 5 bases; junction bases not matched to a gene: 9. From germline, CDR1 is MDHEN and CDR2 SYDVKM. The CDR3 covers 16 residues. CDR3 bases: TGTGCCAGCAGCTGGGGGACAGGTGCCCATAATTCACCCCTCCACTTT. Translating gives CASSWGTGAHNSPLHF. Based on the CDR3 plus reference TRBV28 and TRBJ1-6, the full variable domain is DVKVTQSSRYLVKRTGEKVFLECVQDMDHENMFWYRQDPGLGLRLIYFSYDVKMKEKGDIPEGYSVSREKKERFSLILESASTNQTSMYLCASSWGTGAHNSPLHFGNGTRLTVT.

The chain combines TRBV2 with TRBJ2-7; tentative D call: TRBD2 (5 bases). From germline, CDR1 is SNHLY and CDR2 FYNNEI. The CDR3 totals 15 residues. Trimming stripped 2 bases from V and 4 bases from J, with 15 bases between. The CDR3 sequence is CASSERLAVVYEQYF. The CDR3 DNA is TGTGCCAGCAGTGAAAGGCTAGCTGTTGTATACGAGCAGTACTTC.